This T cell receptor beta chain was obtained from a study of patients and donors after allogeneic stem cell transplantation. The length of the CDR3 is 16 residues. V lost 1 base to trimming and J lost 1 base, with 13 bases between them. In TCRdb, the RT-PCR reads were re-called with MiXCR into one record per CDR3 protein. The table records approximately 38,000 distinct CDR3 sequences, about 30% of them present only once. The sequenced sample consisted of blood, either unsorted or a sorted T cell fraction (not recorded which). The clonotype comes from a human donor who was either an allogeneic HSCT recipient or a stem cell or donor lymphocyte infusion donor (not recorded which). It is not recorded whose cells these are; they may come from a transplant donor. The chain is built from TRBV12-3 or TRBV12-4 and TRBJ1-2; D gene unclear. This CDR3 is CASSLVSFPINYGYTF. In DNA, the CDR3 is TGTGCCAGCAGTTTAGTATCCTTTCCGATTAACTATGGCTACACCTTC.